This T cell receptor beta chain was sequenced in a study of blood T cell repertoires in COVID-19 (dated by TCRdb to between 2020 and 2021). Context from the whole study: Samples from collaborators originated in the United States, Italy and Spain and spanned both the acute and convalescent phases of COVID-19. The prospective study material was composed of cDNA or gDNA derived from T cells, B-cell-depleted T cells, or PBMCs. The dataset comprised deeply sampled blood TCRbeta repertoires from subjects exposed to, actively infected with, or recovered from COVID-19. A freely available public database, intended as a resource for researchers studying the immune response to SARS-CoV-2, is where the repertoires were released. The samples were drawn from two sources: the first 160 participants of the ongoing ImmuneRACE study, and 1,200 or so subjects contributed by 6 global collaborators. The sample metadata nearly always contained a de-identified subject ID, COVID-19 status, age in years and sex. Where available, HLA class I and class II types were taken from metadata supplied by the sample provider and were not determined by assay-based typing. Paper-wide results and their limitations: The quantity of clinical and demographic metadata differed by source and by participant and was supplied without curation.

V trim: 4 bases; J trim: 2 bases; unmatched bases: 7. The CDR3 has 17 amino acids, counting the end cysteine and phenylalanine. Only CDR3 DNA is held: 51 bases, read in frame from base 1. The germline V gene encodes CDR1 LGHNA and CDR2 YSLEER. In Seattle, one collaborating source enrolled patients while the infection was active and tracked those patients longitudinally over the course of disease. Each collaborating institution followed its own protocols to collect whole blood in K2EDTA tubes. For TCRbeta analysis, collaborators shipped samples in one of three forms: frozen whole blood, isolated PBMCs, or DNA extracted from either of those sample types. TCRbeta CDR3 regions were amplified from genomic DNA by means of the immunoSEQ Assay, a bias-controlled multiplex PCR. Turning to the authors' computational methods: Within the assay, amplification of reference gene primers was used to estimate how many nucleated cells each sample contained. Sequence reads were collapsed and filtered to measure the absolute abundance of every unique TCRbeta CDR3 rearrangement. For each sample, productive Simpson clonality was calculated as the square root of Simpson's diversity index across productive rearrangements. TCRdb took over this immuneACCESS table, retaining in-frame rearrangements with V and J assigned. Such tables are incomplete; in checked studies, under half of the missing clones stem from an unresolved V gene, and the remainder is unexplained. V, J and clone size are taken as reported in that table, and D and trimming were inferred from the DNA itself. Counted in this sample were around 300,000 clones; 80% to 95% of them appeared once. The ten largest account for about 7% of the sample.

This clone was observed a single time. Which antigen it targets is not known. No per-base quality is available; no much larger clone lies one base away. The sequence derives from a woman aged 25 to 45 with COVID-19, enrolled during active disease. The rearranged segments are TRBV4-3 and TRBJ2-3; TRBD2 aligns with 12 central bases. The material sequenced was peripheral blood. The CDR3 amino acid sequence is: CASSLGRTSGITDTQYF. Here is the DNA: TGCGCCAGCAGCCTGGGCAGGACTAGCGGGATCACAGATACGCAGTATTTT.